This entry lists 10 T cell receptor beta chains sequenced from one sample in a study of shared clonotypes between healthy human individuals (dated by TCRdb to 2018 to 2020). For the CD8 naive samples, CD45RO-negative cells were positively selected for CCR7, yielding a CD45RA+CCR7+ population from which TemRA cells were excluded. Library preparation used the immunoSEQ multiplex PCR assay. Sourced from immuneACCESS, this table was stored by TCRdb with only in-frame sequences that have V and J called. A share of the clones is absent; for the studies checked, an unresolved V gene accounts for under half, and the remainder has no known explanation. This sample holds about 700,000 clones; 92% were observed only once. Together, the top ten hold roughly 22% of the sample. Sequences were obtained from naive CD8+ T cells sorted from blood. The intended sense of this specimen's cell subset or site label: CD45RA+CCR7+. The receptors come from a man aged 25 to 40 in good health.

In its sample, this clone was seen once. The V gene is TRBV29-1, the J gene TRBJ2-1; 10 nucleotides match TRBD1. This CDR3 region has 15 residues. Trimming at V came to 4 bases and at J to 1 base, leaving 4 bases not matched to a gene. Per germline, CDR1 SQVTM and CDR2 ANQGSEA. DNA of the CDR3: TGCAGCGTTGTCGGGGACAGGGGATCCTACAATGAGCAGTTCTTC. This sequence encodes CSVVGDRGSYNEQFF.

About this clone itself: This same CDR3 is encoded by further DNA sequences in the sample. V and J are TRBV29-1 and TRBJ2-7; tentative D call: TRBD1 (6 bases). The length of the CDR3 is 13 residues. Trimming stripped 4 bases from V and 0 bases from J, with 10 bases between. Germline-derived CDR1 and CDR2 are SQVTM and ANQGSEA. The CDR3 sequence is CSVVLQGSYEQYF. Written as DNA, the CDR3 is TGCAGCGTTGTATTACAGGGCTCCTACGAGCAGTACTTC.

The chain recombines TRBV6-6 with TRBJ1-2; D is ambiguous. This CDR3 region has 13 residues. Trimming left V 2 bases short and J 7 bases short, with 11 bases between. The germline V gene has CDR1 MNHNY and CDR2 SVGAGI (reference sequence). The CDR3 here is CASSYPEGGGYTF. CDR3 nucleotides: TGTGCCAGCAGTTACCCCGAGGGTGGTGGCTACACCTTC.

In DNA, the CDR3 is TGTGCCAGCAGGGGCTGGATTAGCTCCTACGAGCAGTACTTC. Translated, it gives CASRGWISSYEQYF. This chain uses TRBV28 with TRBJ2-7; D remains unclear. The CDR3 has 14 residues. Trimming removed 6 bases from V and 0 bases from J, with 12 bases in between. Germline loops: CDR1 MDHEN, CDR2 SYDVKM. Filled out from reference TRBV28 and TRBJ2-7, the complete variable domain reads DVKVTQSSRYLVKRTGEKVFLECVQDMDHENMFWYRQDPGLGLRLIYFSYDVKMKEKGDIPEGYSVSREKKERFSLILESASTNQTSMYLCASRGWISSYEQYFGPGTRLTVT.

V gene TRBV28 combines with J gene TRBJ2-5; 12 bases fit TRBD2. J gave up 5 bases and V 1 base, and 11 bases lay outside the gene matches. Looked up from germline, CDR1 is MDHEN and CDR2 is SYDVKM. The CDR3 is 18 amino acids. The CDR3 region has the DNA TGTGCCAGCAGTTTATTCCTAGCGGGAGGGCCTAGGGGGGAGACCCAGTACTTC. Its protein is CASSLFLAGGPRGETQYF.

The CDR3: CASSLGGVGELFF. The DNA for the CDR3 is TGTGCCAGCAGTTTGGGGGGGGTCGGGGAGCTGTTTTTT. This chain links TRBV27 with TRBJ2-2; 7 bases map to TRBD2. V shed 3 bases and J 7 bases; nucleotides not matched to a gene: 2. This CDR3 has 13 amino acids. The germline CDR1 and CDR2 sequences are MNHEY and SMNVEV (reference sequence).

This rearrangement joins TRBV6-5 to TRBJ2-7, with 8 nucleotides matching TRBD1. Germline-derived CDR1 and CDR2 are MNHEY and SVGAGI. The CDR3 is 13 residues long. Germline trimming cut 2 bases from V and 5 bases from J; bases unmatched to any gene: 2. CDR3 DNA: TGTGCCAGCAGTTACCTGACAGGGGACGAGCAGTACTTC. This codes for CASSYLTGDEQYF.

The chain links TRBV7-9 to TRBJ2-1; TRBD2 aligns across 10 bases. The CDR3 spans 17 residues. Trimming removed 5 bases from V and 4 bases from J; junction bases left unmatched: 11. Germline CDR1 reads SEHNR; CDR2 reads FQNEAQ (reference sequence). The CDR3, as DNA: TGTGCCAGCAGCCTAACTACAGGACTAGCGGCTTACAATGAGCAGTTCTTC. As protein: CASSLTTGLAAYNEQFF.

The chain uses TRBV5-1 and TRBJ2-2; TRBD2 matches at 8 bases. Looked up from germline, CDR1 is SGHRS and CDR2 is YFSETQ. This CDR3 has 16 residues. With 0 bases clipped from V and 5 bases from J, the junction kept 6 bases outside the gene matches. The CDR3 sequence: CASSLAAGALTGELFF. Here the CDR3 DNA reads TGCGCCAGCAGCTTGGCAGCGGGAGCCTTAACCGGGGAGCTGTTTTTT. Variable domain in full (rest from reference TRBV5-1 and TRBJ2-2): KAGVTQTPRYLIKTRGQQVTLSCSPISGHRSVSWYQQTPGQGLQFLFEYFSETQRNKGNFPGRFSGRQFSNSRSEMNVSTLELGDSALYLCASSLAAGALTGELFFGEGSRLTVL.

The chain joins TRBV4-3 to TRBJ2-4; no firm D call. CDR3 length: 18 residues. The germline CDR1 and CDR2 sequences are LGHNA and YSLEER. V shed 0 bases and J shed 1 base, with 16 bases lying between them. The chain's CDR3 is CASSQDRPTSVAKNIQYF. CDR3 DNA: TGCGCCAGCAGCCAAGATCGGCCGACATCAGTGGCCAAAAACATTCAGTACTTC.